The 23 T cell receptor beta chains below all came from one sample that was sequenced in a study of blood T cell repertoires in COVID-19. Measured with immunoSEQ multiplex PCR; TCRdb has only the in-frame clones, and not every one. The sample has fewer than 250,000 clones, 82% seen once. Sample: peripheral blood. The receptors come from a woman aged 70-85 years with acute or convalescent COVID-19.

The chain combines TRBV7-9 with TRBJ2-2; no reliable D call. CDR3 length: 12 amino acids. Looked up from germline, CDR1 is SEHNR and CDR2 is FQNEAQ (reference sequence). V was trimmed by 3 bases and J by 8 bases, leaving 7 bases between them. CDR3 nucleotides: TGTGCCAGCAGCTTCCTCGAGGGGGAGCTGTTTTTT. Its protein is CASSFLEGELFF.

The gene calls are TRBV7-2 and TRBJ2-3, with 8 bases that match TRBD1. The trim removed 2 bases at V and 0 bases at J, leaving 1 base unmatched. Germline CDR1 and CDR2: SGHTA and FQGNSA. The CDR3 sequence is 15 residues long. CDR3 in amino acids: CASSLQGASTDTQYF. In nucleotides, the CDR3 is TGTGCCAGCAGCTTACAGGGGGCCAGCACAGATACGCAGTATTTT.

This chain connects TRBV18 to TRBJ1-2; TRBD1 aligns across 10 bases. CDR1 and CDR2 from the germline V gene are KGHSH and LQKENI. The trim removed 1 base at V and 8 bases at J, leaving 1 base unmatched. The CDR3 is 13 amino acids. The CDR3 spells CASSPRDRGGYTF. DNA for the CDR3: TGTGCCAGCTCACCACGGGACAGGGGAGGCTACACCTTC.

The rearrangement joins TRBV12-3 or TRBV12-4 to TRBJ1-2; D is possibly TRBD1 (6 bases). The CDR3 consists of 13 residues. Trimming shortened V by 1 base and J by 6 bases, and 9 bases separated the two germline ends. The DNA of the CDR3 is TGTGCCAGCAGTTTAGACCAGGGGCATGGCTACACCTTC. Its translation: CASSLDQGHGYTF.

The CDR3 DNA is TGTGCCAGCAGCTTGGCGGGAGCCCAACAGGTGTTTTTT. It encodes CASSLAGAQQVFF. This chain uses TRBV5-4 with TRBJ1-4, with D possibly TRBD1 on 5 matching bases. Germline assignment: CDR1 SGHNT and CDR2 YYREEE (reference sequence). The CDR3 is made up of 13 amino acids. V dropped 0 bases and J dropped 15 bases, with 15 bases sitting between them.

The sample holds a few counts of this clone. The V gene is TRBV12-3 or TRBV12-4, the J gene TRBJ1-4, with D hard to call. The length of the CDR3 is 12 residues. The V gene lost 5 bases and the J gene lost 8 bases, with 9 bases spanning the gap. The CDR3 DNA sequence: TGTGCCAGCAGTAGGGCTAGCGAAAAACTGTTTTTT. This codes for CASSRASEKLFF.

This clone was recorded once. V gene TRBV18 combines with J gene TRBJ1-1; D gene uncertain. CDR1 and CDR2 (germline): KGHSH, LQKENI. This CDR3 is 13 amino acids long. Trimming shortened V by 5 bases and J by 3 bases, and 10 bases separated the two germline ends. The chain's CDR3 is CASSLARHTEAFF. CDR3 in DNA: TGTGCCAGCTCATTAGCCAGACACACTGAAGCTTTCTTT.

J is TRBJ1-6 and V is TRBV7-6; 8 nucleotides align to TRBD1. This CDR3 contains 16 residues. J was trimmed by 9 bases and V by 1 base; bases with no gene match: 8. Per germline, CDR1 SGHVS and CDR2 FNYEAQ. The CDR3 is CASSLEDRVIGSPLHF. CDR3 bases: TGTGCCAGCAGCTTAGAGGACAGGGTTATCGGTTCACCCCTCCACTTT.

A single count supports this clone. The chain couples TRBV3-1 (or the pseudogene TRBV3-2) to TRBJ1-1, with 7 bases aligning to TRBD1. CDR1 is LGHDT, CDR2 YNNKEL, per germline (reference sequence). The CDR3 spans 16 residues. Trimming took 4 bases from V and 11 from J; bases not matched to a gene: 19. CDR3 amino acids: CASSPFGQALQAGAFF. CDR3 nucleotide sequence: TGTGCCAGCAGCCCTTTTGGACAGGCCCTACAGGCCGGGGCTTTCTTT.

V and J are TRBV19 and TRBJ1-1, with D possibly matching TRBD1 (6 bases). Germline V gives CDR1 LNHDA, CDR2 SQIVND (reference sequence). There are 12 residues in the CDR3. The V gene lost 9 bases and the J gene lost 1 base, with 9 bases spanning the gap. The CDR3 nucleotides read TGTGCCAGACGCAGGGGGAACACTGAAGCTTTCTTT. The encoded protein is CARRRGNTEAFF.

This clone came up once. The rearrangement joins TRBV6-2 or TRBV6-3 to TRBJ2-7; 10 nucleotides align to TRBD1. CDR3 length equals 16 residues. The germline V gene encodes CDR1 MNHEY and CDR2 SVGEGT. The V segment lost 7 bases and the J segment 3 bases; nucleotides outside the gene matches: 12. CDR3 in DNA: TGTGCCAGCACCCCCTCGACCCGGGACAGGGGCTACGAGCAGTACTTC. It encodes CASTPSTRDRGYEQYF.

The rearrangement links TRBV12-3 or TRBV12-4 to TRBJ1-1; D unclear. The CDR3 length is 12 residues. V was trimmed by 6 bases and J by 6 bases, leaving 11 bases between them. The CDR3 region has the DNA TGTGCCAGCAGGGAGGGAAACTCTGAAGCTTTCTTT. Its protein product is CASREGNSEAFF.

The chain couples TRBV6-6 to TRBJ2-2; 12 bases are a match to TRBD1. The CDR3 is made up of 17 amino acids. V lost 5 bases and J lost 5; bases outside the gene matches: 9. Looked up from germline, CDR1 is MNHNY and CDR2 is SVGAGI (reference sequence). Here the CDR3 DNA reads TGTGCCAGCAGTCCCCGGGACAGGGGGCGTAGGACCGGGGAGCTGTTTTTT. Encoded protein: CASSPRDRGRRTGELFF.

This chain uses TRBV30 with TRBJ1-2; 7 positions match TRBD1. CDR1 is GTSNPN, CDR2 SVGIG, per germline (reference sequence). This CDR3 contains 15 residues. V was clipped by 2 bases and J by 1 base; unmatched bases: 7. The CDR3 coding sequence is TGTGCCTGGAGTCCTGGCCAGGGGGTTAACTATGGCTACACCTTC. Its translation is CAWSPGQGVNYGYTF.

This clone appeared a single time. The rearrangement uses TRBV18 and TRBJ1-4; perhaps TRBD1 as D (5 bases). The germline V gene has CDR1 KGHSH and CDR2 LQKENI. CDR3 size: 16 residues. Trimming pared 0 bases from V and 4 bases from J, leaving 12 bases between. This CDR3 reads CASSPPKGPHNEKLFF. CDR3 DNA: TGTGCCAGCTCACCACCTAAGGGGCCCCATAATGAAAAACTGTTTTTT.

CDR3 region: CASSLWGQGNGYTF. CDR3 nucleotide sequence: TGTGCCAGCAGTTTGTGGGGACAGGGGAATGGCTACACCTTC. J is TRBJ1-2 and V is TRBV28; TRBD1 agrees at 10 bases. Germline values: CDR1 MDHEN, CDR2 SYDVKM. V shed 3 bases, J shed 6 bases, and the junction held 4 bases outside the gene matches. The CDR3 covers 14 residues.

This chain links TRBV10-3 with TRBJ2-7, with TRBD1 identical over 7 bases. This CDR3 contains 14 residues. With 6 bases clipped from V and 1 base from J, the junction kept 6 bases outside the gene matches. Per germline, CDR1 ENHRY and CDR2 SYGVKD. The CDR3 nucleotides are TGTGCCATCAGAAGGGACAGATATTCCTACGAGCAGTACTTC. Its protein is CAIRRDRYSYEQYF.

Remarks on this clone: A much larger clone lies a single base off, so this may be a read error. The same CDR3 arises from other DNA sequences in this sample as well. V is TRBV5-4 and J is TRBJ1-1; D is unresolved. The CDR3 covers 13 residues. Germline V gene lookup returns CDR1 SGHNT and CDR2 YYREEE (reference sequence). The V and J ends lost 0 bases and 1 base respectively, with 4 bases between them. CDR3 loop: CASSLGENTEAFF. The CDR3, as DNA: TGTGCCAGCAGCTTGGGAGAGAACACTGAAGCTTTCTTT.

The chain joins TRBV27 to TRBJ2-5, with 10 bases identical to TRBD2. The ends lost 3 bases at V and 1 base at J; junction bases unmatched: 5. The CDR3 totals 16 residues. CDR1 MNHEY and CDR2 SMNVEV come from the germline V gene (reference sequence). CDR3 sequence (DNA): TGTGCCAGCAGTTTGGTGGCTAGCGGGGGCCAAGAGACCCAGTACTTC. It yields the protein CASSLVASGGQETQYF.

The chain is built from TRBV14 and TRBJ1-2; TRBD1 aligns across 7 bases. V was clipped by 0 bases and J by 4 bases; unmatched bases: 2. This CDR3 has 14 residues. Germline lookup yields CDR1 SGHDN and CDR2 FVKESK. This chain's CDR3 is CASSQESGGYGYTF. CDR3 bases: TGTGCCAGCAGCCAAGAGTCAGGGGGCTATGGCTACACCTTC.

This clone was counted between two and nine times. This chain's CDR3 is CASSLGRSNQPQHF. The CDR3 DNA reads TGTGCCAGCAGCTTAGGGAGGAGCAATCAGCCCCAGCATTTT. The chain joins TRBV7-9 to TRBJ1-5; no clear D gene. Per the germline V gene, CDR1 is SEHNR and CDR2 is FQNEAQ (reference sequence). The CDR3 runs 14 residues. V was shortened by 1 base and J by 1 base, with 5 bases between the two germline ends.

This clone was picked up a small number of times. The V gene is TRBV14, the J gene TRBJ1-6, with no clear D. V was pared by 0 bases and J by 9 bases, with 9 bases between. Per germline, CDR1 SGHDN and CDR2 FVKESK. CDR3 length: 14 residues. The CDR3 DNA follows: TGTGCCAGCAGCCAAGAGAGCCGAGCTTCACCCCTCCACTTT. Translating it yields CASSQESRASPLHF.

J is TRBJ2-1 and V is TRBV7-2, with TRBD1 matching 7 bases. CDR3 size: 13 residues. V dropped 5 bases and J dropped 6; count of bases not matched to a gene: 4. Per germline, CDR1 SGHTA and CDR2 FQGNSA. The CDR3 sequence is CASSIRQGNEQFF. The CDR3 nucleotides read TGTGCCAGCAGCATACGACAGGGCAATGAGCAGTTCTTC.